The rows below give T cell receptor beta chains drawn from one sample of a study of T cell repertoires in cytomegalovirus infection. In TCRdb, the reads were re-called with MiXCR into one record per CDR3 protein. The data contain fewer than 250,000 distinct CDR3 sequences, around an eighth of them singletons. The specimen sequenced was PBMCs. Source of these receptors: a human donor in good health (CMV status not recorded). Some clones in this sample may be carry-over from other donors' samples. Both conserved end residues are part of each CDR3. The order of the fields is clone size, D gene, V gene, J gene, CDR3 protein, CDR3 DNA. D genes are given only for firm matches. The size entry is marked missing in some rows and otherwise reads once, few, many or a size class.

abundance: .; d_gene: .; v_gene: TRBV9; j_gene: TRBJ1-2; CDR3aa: CASSVGTTSKDGYTF; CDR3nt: TGTGCCAGCAGCGTTGGAACAACCTCGAAGGATGGCTACACCTTC
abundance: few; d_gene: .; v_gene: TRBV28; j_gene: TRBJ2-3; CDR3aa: CASRGPGTNTQYF; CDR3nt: TGTGCCAGCAGGGGGCCGGGGACAAATACGCAGTATTTT
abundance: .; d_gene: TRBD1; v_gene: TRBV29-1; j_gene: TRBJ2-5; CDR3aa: CSVVLTGGRETQYF; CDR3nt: TGCAGCGTTGTGCTGACAGGGGGAAGGGAGACCCAGTACTTC
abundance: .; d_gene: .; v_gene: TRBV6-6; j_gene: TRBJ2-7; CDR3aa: CASSSPTLSSYEQYF; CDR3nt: TGTGCCAGCAGTTCTCCGACATTGAGCTCCTACGAGCAGTACTTC
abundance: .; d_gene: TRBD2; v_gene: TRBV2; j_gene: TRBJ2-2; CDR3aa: CASSETSGGHTGELFF; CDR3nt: TGTGCCAGCAGTGAAACTAGCGGGGGCCACACCGGGGAGCTGTTTTTT
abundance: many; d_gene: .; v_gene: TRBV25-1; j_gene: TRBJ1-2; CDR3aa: CASSPGQESGYTF; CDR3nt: TGTGCCAGCAGCCCGGGACAAGAATCCGGCTACACCTTC
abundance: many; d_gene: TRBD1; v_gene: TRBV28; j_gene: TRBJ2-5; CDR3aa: CASSATGGPQETQYF; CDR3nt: TGTGCCAGCAGCGCGACAGGGGGGCCCCAAGAGACCCAGTACTTC
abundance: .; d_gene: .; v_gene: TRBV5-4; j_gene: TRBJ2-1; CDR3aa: CASSSPGPSPNEQFF; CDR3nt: TGTGCCAGCAGCTCGCCGGGACCCTCCCCTAATGAGCAGTTCTTC
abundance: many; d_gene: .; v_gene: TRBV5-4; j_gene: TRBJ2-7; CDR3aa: CASSLGARTHEQYF; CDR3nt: TGTGCCAGCAGCTTAGGGGCCCGGACCCACGAGCAGTACTTC
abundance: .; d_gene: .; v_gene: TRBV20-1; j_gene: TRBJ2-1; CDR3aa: CSARDRRTAPTYNEQFF; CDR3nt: TGCAGTGCTAGAGATCGTAGGACAGCACCGACCTACAATGAGCAGTTCTTC
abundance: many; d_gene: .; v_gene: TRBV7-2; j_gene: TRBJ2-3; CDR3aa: CASSFPPWDTQYF; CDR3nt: TGTGCCAGCAGCTTCCCTCCCTGGGATACGCAGTATTTT
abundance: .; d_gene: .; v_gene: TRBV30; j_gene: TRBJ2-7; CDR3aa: CAWSRSYEQYF; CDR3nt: TGTGCCTGGAGTAGATCCTACGAGCAGTACTTC
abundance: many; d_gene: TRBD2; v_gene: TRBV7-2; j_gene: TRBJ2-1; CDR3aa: CASSLALGARASGRIDEQFF; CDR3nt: TGTGCCAGCAGCTTAGCTCTGGGGGCGCGGGCTAGCGGGAGGATCGATGAGCAGTTCTTC
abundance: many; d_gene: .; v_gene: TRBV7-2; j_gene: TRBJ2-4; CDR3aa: CASSSQGGKNIQYF; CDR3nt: TGTGCCAGCAGCTCGCAGGGGGGAAAAAACATTCAGTACTTC